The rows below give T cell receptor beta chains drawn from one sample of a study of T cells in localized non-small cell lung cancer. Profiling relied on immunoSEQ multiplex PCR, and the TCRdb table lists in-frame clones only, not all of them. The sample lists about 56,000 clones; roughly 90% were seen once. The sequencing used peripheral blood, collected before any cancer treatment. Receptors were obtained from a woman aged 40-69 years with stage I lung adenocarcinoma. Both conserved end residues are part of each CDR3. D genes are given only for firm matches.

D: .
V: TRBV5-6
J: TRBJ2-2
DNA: TGTGCCAGCAGCTTGTCGGCCAGCTATAACACCGGGGAGCTGTTTTTT
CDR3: CASSLSASYNTGELFF

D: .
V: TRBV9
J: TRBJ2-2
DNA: TGTGCCAGCAGCGTAGACTCAGGGAACACCGGGGAGCTGTTTTTT
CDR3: CASSVDSGNTGELFF

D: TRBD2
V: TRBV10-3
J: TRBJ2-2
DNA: TGTGCCATCAGTGCGACTAGCATCCGCGGCACCGGGGAGCTGTTTTTT
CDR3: CAISATSIRGTGELFF

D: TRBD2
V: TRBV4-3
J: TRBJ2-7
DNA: TGCGCCAGCAGCCAAGAAACTAGCGGCTCCTACGAGCAGTACTTC
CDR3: CASSQETSGSYEQYF

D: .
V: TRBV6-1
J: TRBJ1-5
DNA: TGTGCCAGCAGTGAAGGTGGGGTTAGGGGGTATAGCAATCAGCCCCAGCATTTT
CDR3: CASSEGGVRGYSNQPQHF

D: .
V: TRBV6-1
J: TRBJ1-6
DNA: TGTGCCAGCAGTGCCGGAATAGAAAATTCACCCCTCCACTTT
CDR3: CASSAGIENSPLHF

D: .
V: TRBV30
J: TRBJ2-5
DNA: TGTGCCTGGAGTACCCCCCGGGGATGGGAGACCCAGTACTTC
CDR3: CAWSTPRGWETQYF

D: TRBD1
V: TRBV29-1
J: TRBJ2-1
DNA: TGCAGCGGGCTGGACAGGGGAAATGAGCAGTTCTTC
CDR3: CSGLDRGNEQFF

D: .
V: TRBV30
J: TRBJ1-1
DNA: TGTGCCTGGTATGGTACGTTTGAAGCTTTCTTT
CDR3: CAWYGTFEAFF

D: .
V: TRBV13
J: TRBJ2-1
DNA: TGTGCCAGCAGCTTAGCGGGGGGCCCCAATGAGCAGTTCTTC
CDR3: CASSLAGGPNEQFF

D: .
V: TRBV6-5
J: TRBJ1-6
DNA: TGTGCCAGCAGTCCTCTGGGGGTCGATAATTCACCCCTCCACTTT
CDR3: CASSPLGVDNSPLHF

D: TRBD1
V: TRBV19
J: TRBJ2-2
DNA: TGTGCCAGTAGTGTTACAGGGGGCCTGAACACCGGGGAGCTGTTTTTT
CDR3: CASSVTGGLNTGELFF